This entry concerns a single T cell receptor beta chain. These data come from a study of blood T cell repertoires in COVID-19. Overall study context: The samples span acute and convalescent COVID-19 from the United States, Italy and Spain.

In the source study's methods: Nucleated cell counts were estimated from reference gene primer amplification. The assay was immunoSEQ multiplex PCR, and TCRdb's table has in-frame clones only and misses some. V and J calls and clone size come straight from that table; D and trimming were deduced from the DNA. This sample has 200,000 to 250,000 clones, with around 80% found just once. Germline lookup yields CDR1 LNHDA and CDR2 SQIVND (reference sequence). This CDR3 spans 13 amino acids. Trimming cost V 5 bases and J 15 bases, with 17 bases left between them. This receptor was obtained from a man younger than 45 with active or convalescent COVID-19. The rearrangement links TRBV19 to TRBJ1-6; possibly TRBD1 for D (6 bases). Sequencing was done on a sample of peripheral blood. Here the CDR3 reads CASSVPGQRVLHF. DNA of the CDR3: TGTGCCAGTAGTGTACCGGGACAACGGGTCCTCCACTTT. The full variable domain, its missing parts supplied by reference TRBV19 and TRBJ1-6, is DGGITQSPKYLFRKEGQNVTLSCEQNLNHDAMYWYRQDPGQGLRLIYYSQIVNDFQKGDIAEGYSVSREKKESFPLTVTSAQKNPTAFYLCASSVPGQRVLHFGNGTRLTVT.